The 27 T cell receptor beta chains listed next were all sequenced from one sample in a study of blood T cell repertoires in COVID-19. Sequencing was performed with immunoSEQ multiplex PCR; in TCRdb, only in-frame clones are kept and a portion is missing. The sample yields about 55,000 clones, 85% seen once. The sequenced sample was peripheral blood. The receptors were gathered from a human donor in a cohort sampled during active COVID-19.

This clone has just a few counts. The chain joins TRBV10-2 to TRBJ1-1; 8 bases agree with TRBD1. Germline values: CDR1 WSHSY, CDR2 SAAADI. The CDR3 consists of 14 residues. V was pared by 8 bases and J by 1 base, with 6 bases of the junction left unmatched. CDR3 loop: CASATGTGNTEAFF. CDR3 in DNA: TGCGCCAGCGCAACCGGGACAGGGAACACTGAAGCTTTCTTT.

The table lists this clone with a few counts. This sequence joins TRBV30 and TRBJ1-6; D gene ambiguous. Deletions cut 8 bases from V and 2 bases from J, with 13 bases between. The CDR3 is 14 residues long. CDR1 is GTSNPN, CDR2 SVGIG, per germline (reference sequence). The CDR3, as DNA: TGTGCCCGGTCTTCAGCGGCCTATAATTCACCCCTCCACTTT. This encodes CARSSAAYNSPLHF.

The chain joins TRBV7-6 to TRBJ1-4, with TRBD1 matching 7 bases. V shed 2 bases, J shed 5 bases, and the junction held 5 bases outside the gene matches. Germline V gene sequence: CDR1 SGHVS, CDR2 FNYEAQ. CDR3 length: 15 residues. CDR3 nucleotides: TGTGCCAGCAGCTTAAGGGGACAGAGAAATGAAAAACTGTTTTTT. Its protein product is CASSLRGQRNEKLFF.

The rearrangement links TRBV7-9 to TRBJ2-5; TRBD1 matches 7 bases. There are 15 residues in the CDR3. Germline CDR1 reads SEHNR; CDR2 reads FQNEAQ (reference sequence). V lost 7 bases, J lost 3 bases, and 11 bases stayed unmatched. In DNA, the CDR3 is TGTGCCAGCACCTTTCGTGGGACAGCTAAAGAGACCCAGTACTTC. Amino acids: CASTFRGTAKETQYF.

The DNA of the CDR3 is TGTGCCAGCTCTCGAGGGGGAGCCGACACTGAAGCTTTCTTT. Protein: CASSRGGADTEAFF. The chain links TRBV18 to TRBJ1-1; maybe TRBD1 (6 bases). Germline V gene sequence: CDR1 KGHSH, CDR2 LQKENI. The CDR3 length is 14 residues. The V and J ends lost 6 bases and 3 bases respectively, with 14 bases between them.

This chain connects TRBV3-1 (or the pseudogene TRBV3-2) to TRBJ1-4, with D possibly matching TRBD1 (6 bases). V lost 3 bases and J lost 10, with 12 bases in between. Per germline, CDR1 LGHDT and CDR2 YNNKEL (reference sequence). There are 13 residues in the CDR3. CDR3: CASSQGQLGKLFF. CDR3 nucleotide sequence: TGTGCCAGCAGCCAGGGACAACTCGGAAAACTGTTTTTT.

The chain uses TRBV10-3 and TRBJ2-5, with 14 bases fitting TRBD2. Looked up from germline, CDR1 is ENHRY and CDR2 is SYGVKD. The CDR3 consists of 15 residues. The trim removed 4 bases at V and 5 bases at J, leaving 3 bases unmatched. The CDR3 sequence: CAISGGLAGVETQYF. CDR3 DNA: TGTGCCATCAGTGGGGGACTAGCGGGAGTTGAGACCCAGTACTTC.

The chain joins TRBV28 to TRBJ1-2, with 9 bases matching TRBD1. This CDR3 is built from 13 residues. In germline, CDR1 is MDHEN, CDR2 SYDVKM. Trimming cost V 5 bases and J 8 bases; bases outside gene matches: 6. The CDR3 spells CASSPPTGGGYTF. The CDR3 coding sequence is TGTGCCAGCAGTCCCCCCACAGGGGGCGGCTACACCTTC.

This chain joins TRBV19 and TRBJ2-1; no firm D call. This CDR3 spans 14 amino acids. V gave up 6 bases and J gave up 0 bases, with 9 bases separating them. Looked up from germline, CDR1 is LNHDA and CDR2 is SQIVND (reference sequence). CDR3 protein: CASRSVSSYNEQFF. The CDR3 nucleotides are TGTGCCAGTAGATCCGTTAGCTCCTACAATGAGCAGTTCTTC. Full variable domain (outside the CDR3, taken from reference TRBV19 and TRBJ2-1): DGGITQSPKYLFRKEGQNVTLSCEQNLNHDAMYWYRQDPGQGLRLIYYSQIVNDFQKGDIAEGYSVSREKKESFPLTVTSAQKNPTAFYLCASRSVSSYNEQFFGPGTRLTVL.

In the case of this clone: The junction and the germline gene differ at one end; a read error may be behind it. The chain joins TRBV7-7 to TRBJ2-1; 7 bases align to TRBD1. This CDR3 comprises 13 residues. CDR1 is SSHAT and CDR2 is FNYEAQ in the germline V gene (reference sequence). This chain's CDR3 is CASSYDRDNEQFF. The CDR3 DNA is TGTGCTAGCAGTTACGACAGGGACAATGAGCAGTTCTTC.

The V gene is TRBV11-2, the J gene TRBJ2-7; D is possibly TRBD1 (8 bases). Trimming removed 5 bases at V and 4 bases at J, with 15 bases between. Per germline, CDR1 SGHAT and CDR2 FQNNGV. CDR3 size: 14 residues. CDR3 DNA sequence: TGTGCCAGCAGCAGATACAGGGGGGGATACGAGCAGTACTTC. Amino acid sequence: CASSRYRGGYEQYF.

The CDR3 sequence is CAWSVRGFGNEKLFF. Written as DNA, the CDR3 is TGTGCCTGGAGTGTACGAGGTTTTGGTAATGAAAAACTGTTTTTT. The chain combines TRBV30 with TRBJ1-4; D is unclear. The germline V and J ends were trimmed by 0 bases and 4 bases, with 12 bases remaining between them. In germline, CDR1 is GTSNPN, CDR2 SVGIG (reference sequence). This CDR3 contains 15 residues.

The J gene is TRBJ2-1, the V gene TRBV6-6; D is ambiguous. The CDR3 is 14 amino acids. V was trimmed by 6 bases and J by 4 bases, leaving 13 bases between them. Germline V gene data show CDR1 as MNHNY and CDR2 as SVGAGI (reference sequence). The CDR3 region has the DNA TGTGCCAGCAGCTCCCCGTCGAGGTACAATGAGCAGTTCTTC. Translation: CASSSPSRYNEQFF.

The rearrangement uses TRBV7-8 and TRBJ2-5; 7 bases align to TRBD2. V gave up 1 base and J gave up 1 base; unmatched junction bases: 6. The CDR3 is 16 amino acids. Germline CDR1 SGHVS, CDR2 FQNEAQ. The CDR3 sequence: CASSLGPGGGQETQYF. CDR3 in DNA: TGTGCCAGCAGCTTAGGGCCTGGCGGGGGCCAAGAGACCCAGTACTTC.

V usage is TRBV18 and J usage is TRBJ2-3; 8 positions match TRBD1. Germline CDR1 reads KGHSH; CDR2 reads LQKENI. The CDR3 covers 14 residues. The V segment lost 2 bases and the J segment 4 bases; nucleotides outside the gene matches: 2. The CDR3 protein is CASSPDRGPDTQYF. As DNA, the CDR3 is TGTGCCAGCTCACCAGACAGGGGCCCAGATACGCAGTATTTT.

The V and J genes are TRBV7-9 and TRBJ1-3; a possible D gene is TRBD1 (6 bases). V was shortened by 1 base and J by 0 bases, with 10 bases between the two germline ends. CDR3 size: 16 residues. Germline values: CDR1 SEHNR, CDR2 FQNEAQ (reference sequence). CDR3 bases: TGTGCCAGCAGCTTAGGGACAGCATACTCTGGAAACACCATATATTTT. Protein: CASSLGTAYSGNTIYF.

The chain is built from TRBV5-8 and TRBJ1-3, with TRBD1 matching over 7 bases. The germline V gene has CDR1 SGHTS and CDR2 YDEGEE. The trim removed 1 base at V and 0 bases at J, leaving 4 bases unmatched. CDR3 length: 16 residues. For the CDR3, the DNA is TGTGCCAGCAGCTTGCGGGACAGAGTCTCTGGAAACACCATATATTTT. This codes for CASSLRDRVSGNTIYF. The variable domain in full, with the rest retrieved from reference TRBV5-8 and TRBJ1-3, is EAGVTQSPTHLIKTRGQQATLRCSPISGHTSVYWYQQALGLGLQFLLWYDEGEERNRGNFPPRFSGRQFPNYSSELNVNALELEDSALYLCASSLRDRVSGNTIYFGEGSWLTVV.

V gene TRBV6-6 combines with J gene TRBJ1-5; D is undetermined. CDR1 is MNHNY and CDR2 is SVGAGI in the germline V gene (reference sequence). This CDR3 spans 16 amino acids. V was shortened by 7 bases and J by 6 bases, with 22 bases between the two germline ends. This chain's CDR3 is CASTSLGSSRGQPQHF. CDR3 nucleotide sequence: TGTGCCAGCACCTCCTTAGGGTCCTCGCGGGGTCAGCCCCAGCATTTT.

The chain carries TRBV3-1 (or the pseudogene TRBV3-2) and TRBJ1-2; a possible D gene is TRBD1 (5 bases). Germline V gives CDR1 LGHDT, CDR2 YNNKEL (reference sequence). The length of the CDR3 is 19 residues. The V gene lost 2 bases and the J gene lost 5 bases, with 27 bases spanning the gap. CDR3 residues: CASSQTGVEVYFSKYGYTF. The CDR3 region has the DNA TGTGCCAGCAGCCAAACAGGTGTCGAAGTATATTTTTCGAAGTATGGCTACACCTTC.

The CDR3 loop is CAIRLSTEAFF. The CDR3 bases are TGTGCCATCAGACTGAGCACTGAAGCTTTCTTT. J is TRBJ1-1 and V is TRBV10-3, with D unresolved. Germline loops: CDR1 ENHRY, CDR2 SYGVKD. The CDR3 consists of 11 residues. V was pared by 6 bases and J by 4 bases, with 6 bases between.

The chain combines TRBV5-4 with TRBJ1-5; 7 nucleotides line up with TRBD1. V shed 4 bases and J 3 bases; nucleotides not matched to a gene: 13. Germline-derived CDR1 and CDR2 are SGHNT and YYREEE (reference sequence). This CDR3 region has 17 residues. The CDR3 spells CASSSNRGGWDNQPQHF. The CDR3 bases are TGTGCCAGCAGCAGTAACAGGGGCGGTTGGGACAATCAGCCCCAGCATTTT.

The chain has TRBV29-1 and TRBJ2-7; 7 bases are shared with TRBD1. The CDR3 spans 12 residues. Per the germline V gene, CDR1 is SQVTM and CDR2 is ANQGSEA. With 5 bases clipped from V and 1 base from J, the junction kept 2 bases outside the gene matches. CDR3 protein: CSVWDSSYEQYF. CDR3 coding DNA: TGCAGCGTTTGGGACAGTTCCTACGAGCAGTACTTC.

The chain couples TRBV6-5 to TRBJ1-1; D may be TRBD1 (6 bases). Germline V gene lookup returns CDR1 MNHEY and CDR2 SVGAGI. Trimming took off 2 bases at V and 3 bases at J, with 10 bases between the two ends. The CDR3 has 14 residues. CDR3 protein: CASSYTGSDTEAFF. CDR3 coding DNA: TGTGCCAGCAGTTACACAGGGTCCGACACTGAAGCTTTCTTT.

The CDR3 here is CASSIEGGQGGEAFF. In DNA, the CDR3 is TGTGCCAGTAGTATAGAGGGGGGGCAGGGCGGTGAAGCTTTCTTT. The rearrangement uses TRBV19 and TRBJ1-1; TRBD1 is a possible D gene (6 bases). This CDR3 region has 15 residues. The V gene's germline CDR1 is LNHDA and CDR2 SQIVND (reference sequence). The V end lost 0 bases, the J end lost 7 bases, and 15 bases lay between the germline ends.

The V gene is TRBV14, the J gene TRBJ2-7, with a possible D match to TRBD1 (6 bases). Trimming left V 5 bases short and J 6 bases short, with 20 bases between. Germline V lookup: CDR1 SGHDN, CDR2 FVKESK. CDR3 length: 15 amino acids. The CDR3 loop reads CASSVRAPRGSEQYF. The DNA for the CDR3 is TGTGCCAGCAGCGTGCGGGCCCCCAGGGGCTCCGAGCAGTACTTC.

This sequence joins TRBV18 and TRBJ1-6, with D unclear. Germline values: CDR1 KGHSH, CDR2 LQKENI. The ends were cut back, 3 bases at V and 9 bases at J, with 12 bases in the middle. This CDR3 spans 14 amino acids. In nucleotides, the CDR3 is TGTGCCAGCTCACCGGGATCCGAGGGTTCACCCCTCCACTTT. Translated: CASSPGSEGSPLHF. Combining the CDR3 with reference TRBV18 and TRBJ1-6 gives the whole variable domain NAGVMQNPRHLVRRRGQEARLRCSPMKGHSHVYWYRQLPEEGLKFMVYLQKENIIDESGMPKERFSAEFPKEGPSILRIQQVVRGDSAAYFCASSPGSEGSPLHFGNGTRLTVT.

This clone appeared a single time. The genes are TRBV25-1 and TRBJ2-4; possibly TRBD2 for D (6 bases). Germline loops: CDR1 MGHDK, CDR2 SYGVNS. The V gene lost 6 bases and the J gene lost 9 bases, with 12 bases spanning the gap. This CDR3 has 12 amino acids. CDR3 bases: TGTGCCAGCAGGGGGCAGGAGGGCATTCAGTACTTC. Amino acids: CASRGQEGIQYF. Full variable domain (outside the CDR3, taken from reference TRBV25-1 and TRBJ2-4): EADIYQTPRYLVIGTGKKITLECSQTMGHDKMYWYQQDPGMELHLIHYSYGVNSTEKGDLSSESTVSRIRTEHFPLTLESARPSHTSQYLCASRGQEGIQYFGAGTRLSVL.